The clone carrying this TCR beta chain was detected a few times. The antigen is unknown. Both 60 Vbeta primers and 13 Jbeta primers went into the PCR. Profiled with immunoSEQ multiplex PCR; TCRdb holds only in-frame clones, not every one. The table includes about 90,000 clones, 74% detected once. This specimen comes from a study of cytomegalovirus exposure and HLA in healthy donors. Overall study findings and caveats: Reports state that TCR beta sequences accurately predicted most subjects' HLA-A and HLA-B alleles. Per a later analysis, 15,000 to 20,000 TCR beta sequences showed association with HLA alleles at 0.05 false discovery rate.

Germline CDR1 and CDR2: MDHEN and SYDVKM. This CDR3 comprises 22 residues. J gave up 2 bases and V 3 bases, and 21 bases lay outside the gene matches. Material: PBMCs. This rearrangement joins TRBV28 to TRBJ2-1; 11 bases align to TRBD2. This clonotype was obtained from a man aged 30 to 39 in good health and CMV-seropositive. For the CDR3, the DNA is TGTGCCAGCAGTTTTGGCCCATCGCCGGGACTAGCGGAGTTTTTGGCCTACAATGAGCAGTTCTTC. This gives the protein CASSFGPSPGLAEFLAYNEQFF.